These 3 T cell receptor beta chains share one sample of origin, sequenced in a study of blood T cell repertoires in COVID-19. The assay was immunoSEQ multiplex PCR, and TCRdb's table has in-frame clones only and misses some. The sample lists under 300,000 clones; under 85% were seen once. The sequencing sample was made of peripheral blood. Every receptor here comes from a man aged 25 to 40 who had recovered from COVID-19.

V usage is TRBV9 and J usage is TRBJ1-2; TRBD1 matches 9 bases. CDR3 length: 16 amino acids. Trimming cost V 3 bases and J 1 base; bases outside gene matches: 7. Germline CDR1 and CDR2: SGDLS and YYNGEE. As DNA, the CDR3 is TGTGCCAGCAGCGGAACCGGGACAGGGTTTAACTATGGCTACACCTTC. It is translated as CASSGTGTGFNYGYTF.

The rearrangement links TRBV29-1 to TRBJ2-2; weak D call: TRBD1 (6 bases). This CDR3 region has 14 residues. The germline V and J ends were trimmed by 4 bases and 0 bases, with 9 bases remaining between them. The germline gives CDR1 SQVTM, CDR2 ANQGSEA. The chain's CDR3 is CSVVNRANTGELFF. CDR3 bases: TGCAGCGTTGTCAACAGGGCGAACACCGGGGAGCTGTTTTTT.

The chain couples TRBV2 to TRBJ2-3; 8 bases line up with TRBD1. J gave up 2 bases and V 3 bases, and 13 bases lay outside the gene matches. From germline, CDR1 is SNHLY and CDR2 FYNNEI. This CDR3 has 18 amino acids. The CDR3, as DNA: TGTGCCAGCAGTGATCTTCTCGGGACAGGCCTCATCACAGATACGCAGTATTTT. Protein sequence: CASSDLLGTGLITDTQYF.